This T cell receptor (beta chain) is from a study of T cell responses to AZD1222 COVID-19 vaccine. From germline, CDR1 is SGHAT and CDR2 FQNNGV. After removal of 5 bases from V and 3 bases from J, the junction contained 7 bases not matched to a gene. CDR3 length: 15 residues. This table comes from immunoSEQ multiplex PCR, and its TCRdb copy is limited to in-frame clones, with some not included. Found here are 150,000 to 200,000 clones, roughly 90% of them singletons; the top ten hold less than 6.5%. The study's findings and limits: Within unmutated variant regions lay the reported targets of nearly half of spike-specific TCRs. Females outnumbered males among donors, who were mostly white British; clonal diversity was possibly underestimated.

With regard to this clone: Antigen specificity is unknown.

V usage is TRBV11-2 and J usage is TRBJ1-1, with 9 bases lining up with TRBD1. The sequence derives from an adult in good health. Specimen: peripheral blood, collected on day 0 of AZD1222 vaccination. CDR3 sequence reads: CASSEGQGWDTEAFF. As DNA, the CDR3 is TGTGCCAGCAGCGAGGGACAGGGTTGGGACACTGAAGCTTTCTTT.